The 13 T cell receptor beta chains in this list originate from one sample, sequenced in a study of T cells in Graves' hyperthyroidism and ophthalmopathy (dated by TCRdb to about 2019). Library construction relied on multiplex PCR. Sequencing instrument: Illumina HiSeq 2000. Amplification of TCR beta CDR3 regions was carried out from RNA transcripts. A first-round RT-PCR of the TCR CDR3 used the HTBI primer set with the Qiagen OneStep RT-PCR kit. TCRdb reran the public reads through fastp at Q25 and MiXCR, keeping productive beta chains. For every CDR3 protein sequence, its rows merge into one entry that carries the most common genes and DNA. The sample table records roughly 840,000 distinct CDR3 sequences; approximately 40% of these occur just once. The top ten hold 7% to 10% of the sample. The sample consisted of blood. These receptors were obtained from a man younger than 30 with Graves' hyperthyroidism.

This clonotype was detected only a few times. This rearrangement joins TRBV30 to TRBJ1-6; D is unclear. Trimming removed 6 bases from V and 7 bases from J, with 10 bases in between. The CDR3 runs 12 residues. Per germline, CDR1 GTSNPN and CDR2 SVGIG (reference sequence). The CDR3 DNA is TGTGCCTGCAAACGCGAAAATTCACCCCTCCACTTT. Residues: CACKRENSPLHF.

This rearrangement joins TRBV14 to TRBJ2-7; D unclear. V lost 0 bases and J 9 bases, leaving 18 bases between the germline ends. The CDR3 has 15 residues. The germline CDR1 and CDR2 sequences are SGHDN and FVKESK. The CDR3 region has the DNA TGTGCCAGCAGCCAAGAGGACGGGCCCTTCTTGGGGCAGTACTTC. Protein sequence: CASSQEDGPFLGQYF.

The chain employs TRBV2 and TRBJ2-6; 7 bases fit TRBD2. Looked up from germline, CDR1 is SNHLY and CDR2 is FYNNEI. The CDR3 is made up of 18 amino acids. Trimming took 6 bases from V and 0 from J; bases not matched to a gene: 11. As DNA, the CDR3 is TGTGCCAGCAGCTTAAGGACTAGAAGTGCCTCTGGGGCCAACGTCCTGACTTTC. Translation: CASSLRTRSASGANVLTF.

CDR3 amino acids: CASSLAGGTNQETQYF. In nucleotides, the CDR3 is TGTGCCAGCAGCTTGGCCGGCGGGACAAACCAAGAGACCCAGTACTTC. V gene TRBV5-6 combines with J gene TRBJ2-5, with D perhaps being TRBD1 or TRBD2 (6 bases each). Germline V gene data show CDR1 as SGHDT and CDR2 as YYEEEE. Trimming removed 0 bases at V and 0 bases at J, with 12 bases between. CDR3 length: 16 amino acids.

The V call is TRBV6-5, the J call TRBJ1-2; D may be TRBD1 (5 bases). The length of the CDR3 is 13 residues. The germline CDR1 and CDR2 sequences are MNHEY and SVGAGI. The germline V and J ends were trimmed by 0 bases and 8 bases, with 10 bases remaining between them. In DNA, the CDR3 is TGTGCCAGCAGTTACTCGGCAGGGAAGGGCTACACCTTC. As protein: CASSYSAGKGYTF.

The chain recombines TRBV7-6 with TRBJ1-1; 9 bases agree with TRBD1. In germline, CDR1 is SGHVS, CDR2 FNYEAQ. The ends lost 5 bases at V and 5 bases at J; junction bases unmatched: 9. CDR3 length equals 15 residues. The CDR3 bases are TGTGCCAGCAGCGCCTCCGGGACAGGGTTGACTGAAGCTTTCTTT. The encoded protein is CASSASGTGLTEAFF.

Worth noting for this clonotype: Just one base apart from a much larger clone, this may be a read error. This rearrangement joins TRBV5-1 to TRBJ2-7, with D unresolved. The germline V gene encodes CDR1 SGHRS and CDR2 YFSETQ. The CDR3 is 13 residues long. The CDR3 coding sequence is TGCGCCAGCAGCGCCACATGGTCCTACGGGCAGTACTTC. This codes for CASSATWSYGQYF.

This clonotype has only one observation. The rearrangement links TRBV10-3 to TRBJ1-6, with TRBD1 matching over 9 bases. The trim removed 6 bases at V and 13 bases at J, leaving 13 bases unmatched. The V gene's germline CDR1 is ENHRY and CDR2 SYGVKD. This CDR3 comprises 15 residues. DNA of the CDR3: TGTGCCATCAGCATGGGACAGGGTGGAAATCAGCCCCTCCACTTT. This translates into CAISMGQGGNQPLHF.

This clonotype was seen repeatedly, ten times or more. V is TRBV7-9 and J is TRBJ1-6, with D hard to call. Trimming removed 1 base at V and 10 bases at J, with 8 bases between. The germline V gene encodes CDR1 SEHNR and CDR2 FQNEAQ (reference sequence). The CDR3 length is 13 residues. The CDR3 DNA is TGTGCCAGCAGCTTAGATGGGGTCTCACCCCTCCACTTT. It yields the protein CASSLDGVSPLHF.

In its sample, this clonotype was seen many times. V and J are TRBV19 and TRBJ1-2; D is perhaps TRBD1 (5 bases). Germline V CDR1 and CDR2: LNHDA, SQIVND (reference sequence). The CDR3 runs to 11 residues. V lost 6 bases, J lost 6 bases, and 8 bases lay in between. The CDR3 DNA reads TGTGCCAGTAGCGTAGGGGATGGCTACACCTTC. Its translation is CASSVGDGYTF. The full variable domain, with the rest looked up from reference TRBV19 and TRBJ1-2, is DGGITQSPKYLFRKEGQNVTLSCEQNLNHDAMYWYRQDPGQGLRLIYYSQIVNDFQKGDIAEGYSVSREKKESFPLTVTSAQKNPTAFYLCASSVGDGYTFGSGTRLTVV.

This sequence joins TRBV12-3 or TRBV12-4 and TRBJ2-2; unclear D gene. This CDR3 region has 11 residues. V lost 5 bases and J lost 11, with 9 bases in between. DNA for the CDR3: TGTGCCAGCAGTACATTAGGAGAGCTGTTTTTT. Encoded protein: CASSTLGELFF.

In the case of this clonotype: This may come from a read error, since a much larger clone is one base off. The chain joins TRBV15 to TRBJ2-7, with 7 bases fitting TRBD2. Germline CDR1 LNHNV, CDR2 YYDKDF (reference sequence). The CDR3 is 16 amino acids. The V segment lost 0 bases and the J segment 3 bases; nucleotides outside the gene matches: 8. CDR3 protein: CATSRDGRGGDYEQYF. CDR3 coding DNA: TGTGCCACCAGCAGAGATGGGCGTGGGGGGGACTACGAGCAGTACTTC.

This clonotype was found many times. The chain links TRBV7-8 to TRBJ2-5, with TRBD2 matching 10 bases. This CDR3 comprises 14 residues. Germline values: CDR1 SGHVS, CDR2 FQNEAQ. Losses at the gene ends were 4 bases for V and 2 bases for J; bases not matched to a gene: 1. DNA for the CDR3: TGTGCCAGCAGCTGGACTAGCGGACAAGAGACCCAGTACTTC. Its protein product is CASSWTSGQETQYF.